The present entry profiles one T cell receptor beta chain with its context. The data are from a study of blood T cell repertoires in COVID-19. About the research overall: Both acute and convalescent COVID-19 samples were obtained from the United States, Italy and Spain. Sources were T cells, B-cell-depleted T cells, or PBMCs; the material itself was cDNA or gDNA.

Per the authors' pipeline: Amplification of reference gene primers provided the estimated nucleated cell counts. Repertoires were generated with immunoSEQ multiplex PCR, while TCRdb's copy carries only in-frame clones and drops some. From that table come the V and J calls and clone size; the DNA was used to work out D and trimming. The profile shows about 110,000 clones, 80% to 90% of them singletons. Germline lookup yields CDR1 MNHEY and CDR2 SVGAGI. The germline V and J ends were trimmed by 3 bases and 4 bases, with 15 bases remaining between them. This CDR3 comprises 15 residues. The TCR was taken from a woman aged 55-70 years with acute or convalescent COVID-19. Sequenced sample: peripheral blood. V and J are TRBV6-5 and TRBJ1-2; the D gene is possibly TRBD1 (5 bases). The CDR3 nucleotides read TGTGCCAGCAGTTATGGCCCAGGGTTGGGCTATGGCTACACCTTC. Its translation is CASSYGPGLGYGYTF.